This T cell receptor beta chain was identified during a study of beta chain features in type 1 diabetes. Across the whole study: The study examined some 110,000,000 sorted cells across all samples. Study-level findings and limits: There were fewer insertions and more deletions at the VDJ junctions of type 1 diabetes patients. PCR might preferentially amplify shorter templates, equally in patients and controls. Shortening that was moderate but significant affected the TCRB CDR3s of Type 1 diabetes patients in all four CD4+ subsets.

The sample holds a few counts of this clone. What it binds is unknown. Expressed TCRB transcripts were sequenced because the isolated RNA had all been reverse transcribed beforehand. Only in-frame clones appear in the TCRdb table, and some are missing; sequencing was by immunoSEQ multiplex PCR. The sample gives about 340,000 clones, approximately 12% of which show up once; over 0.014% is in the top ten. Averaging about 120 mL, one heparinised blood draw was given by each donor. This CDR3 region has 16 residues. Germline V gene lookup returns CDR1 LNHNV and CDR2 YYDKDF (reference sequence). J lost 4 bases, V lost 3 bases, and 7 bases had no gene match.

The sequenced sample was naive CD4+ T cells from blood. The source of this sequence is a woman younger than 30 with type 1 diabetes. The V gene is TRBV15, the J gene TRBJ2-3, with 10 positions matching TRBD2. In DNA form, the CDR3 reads TGTGCCACCAGCAGCCTAGCGGGAGTTGGGCCAGATACGCAGTATTTT. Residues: CATSSLAGVGPDTQYF.